Each of the 8 T cell receptor beta chains below was sequenced from the same sample in a study of blood T cell repertoires in COVID-19 (dated by TCRdb to the early 2020s). Library preparation was by the immunoSEQ multiplex PCR assay. Not all clones reach the TCRdb copy of this immuneACCESS table, which keeps in-frame sequences only. Checked studies attribute under half of the gap to unresolved V genes and leave the rest unexplained. Recorded for this sample are some 250,000 clones; about 86% of them occurred a single time. The ten largest clones add up to about 3.3% of the sample. The specimen sequenced was PBMCs or T cells enriched from blood (not recorded which). The receptor source for this set is a woman aged 40 to 50 with acute COVID-19.

This chain connects TRBV7-8 to TRBJ1-5; D is unresolved. Germline CDR1 is SGHVS and CDR2 is FQNEAQ. Trimming took off 7 bases at V and 1 base at J, with 14 bases between the two ends. CDR3 length: 15 amino acids. CDR3 amino acids: CASTLRSGSNQPQHF. The CDR3 nucleotides read TGTGCCAGCACCCTGCGGTCCGGGAGCAATCAGCCCCAGCATTTT.

The chain uses TRBV9 and TRBJ2-2; unclear D gene. Trimming stripped 0 bases from V and 5 bases from J, with 11 bases between. Germline V gene data show CDR1 as SGDLS and CDR2 as YYNGEE. The CDR3 runs to 15 residues. In DNA, the CDR3 is TGTGCCAGCAGCGTAGCGAGCTCTGGTACCGGGGAGCTGTTTTTT. Its protein is CASSVASSGTGELFF.

The chain is built from TRBV5-1 and TRBJ2-7; 7 bases map to TRBD2. CDR1 SGHRS and CDR2 YFSETQ come from the germline V gene. With V trimmed by 0 bases and J by 0 bases, 0 bases remained unmatched. This CDR3 is 14 amino acids long. The CDR3 is CASSLASGSYEQYF. The CDR3 nucleotides read TGCGCCAGCAGCTTGGCTAGCGGCTCCTACGAGCAGTACTTC.

V gene TRBV10-1 combines with J gene TRBJ2-4, with a weak D call TRBD2 (5 bases). From germline, CDR1 is WNHNN and CDR2 SYGVQD (reference sequence). Trimming left V 7 bases short and J 5 bases short, with 15 bases between. The CDR3 totals 14 residues. The CDR3 DNA reads as TGCGCCAGCACCTTGTCTCGGGGTCAAAACATTCAGTACTTC. Translating gives CASTLSRGQNIQYF.

The chain employs TRBV10-1 and TRBJ2-7; TRBD2 aligns across 8 bases. Germline CDR1 WNHNN, CDR2 SYGVQD (reference sequence). Germline trimming cut 6 bases from V and 0 bases from J; bases unmatched to any gene: 4. CDR3 length equals 14 residues. As DNA, the CDR3 is TGCGCCAGCAGCTACGGACTAGCCTCCTACGAGCAGTACTTC. Translated, it gives CASSYGLASYEQYF.

The rearrangement links TRBV19 to TRBJ2-3; 9 positions match TRBD2. Per the germline V gene, CDR1 is LNHDA and CDR2 is SQIVND (reference sequence). This CDR3 contains 15 residues. V trimming: 3 bases; J trimming: 5 bases; junction bases outside the gene matches: 6. The DNA of the CDR3 is TGTGCCAGTAGTATCGGTAGCGGGAGTGGAGATACGCAGTATTTT. Its translation is CASSIGSGSGDTQYF.

The rearrangement joins TRBV5-1 to TRBJ1-4; D is unclear. CDR1 SGHRS and CDR2 YFSETQ come from the germline V gene. The V end was cut by 5 bases, the J end by 6 bases, with 14 bases between. The CDR3 runs 14 residues. CDR3 amino acids: CASSRGWEDEKLFF. The DNA for the CDR3 is TGCGCCAGCAGTCGGGGATGGGAGGATGAAAAACTGTTTTTT.

This chain links TRBV9 with TRBJ1-3; no definite D call. Germline CDR1 is SGDLS and CDR2 is YYNGEE. V lost 0 bases and J 0 bases, leaving 10 bases between the germline ends. This CDR3 region has 16 residues. The CDR3 loop is CASSVGATSSGNTIYF. In nucleotides, the CDR3 is TGTGCCAGCAGCGTAGGGGCGACAAGCTCTGGAAACACCATATATTTT. The whole variable domain, remainder taken from reference TRBV9 and TRBJ1-3, is DSGVTQTPKHLITATGQRVTLRCSPRSGDLSVYWYQQSLDQGLQFLIQYYNGEERAKGNILERFSAQQFPDLHSELNLSSLELGDSALYFCASSVGATSSGNTIYFGEGSWLTVV.